One sample yielded the 28 T cell receptor beta chains listed below, sequenced in a study of type 1 regulatory T cells. Whole-study findings and limits: Compared with non-Tr1 cells, Tr1 cells showed a narrower TCR repertoire.

The antigens for these receptors are not known. TCRdb re-analysed the reads in MiXCR, keeping a single row per CDR3 protein. The table records about 71,000 distinct CDR3 sequences, around 21% of them present only once. Sequencing was carried out using cultured type 1 regulatory T (Tr1) cells, either the whole culture or a sorted fraction (not recorded which). The receptors were sampled from a human donor in good health.

The chain recombines TRBV29-1 with TRBJ1-1; D is possibly TRBD1 (5 bases). Germline-derived CDR1 and CDR2 are SQVTM and ANQGSEA. Trimming left V 4 bases short and J 4 bases short, with 16 bases between. The CDR3 sequence is 14 residues long. The CDR3 region is CSVVGTGSCTEAFF. The CDR3 DNA reads TGCAGCGTTGTTGGGACGGGGAGTTGCACTGAAGCTTTCTTT. Using reference TRBV29-1 and TRBJ1-1 for the parts outside the CDR3, the full variable domain is SAVISQKPSRDICQRGTSLTIQCQVDSQVTMMFWYRQQPGQSLTLIATANQGSEATYESGFVIDKFPISRPNLTFSTLTVSNMSPEDSSIYLCSVVGTGSCTEAFFGQGTRLTVV.

This clonotype was counted a few times. The chain links TRBV5-1 to TRBJ2-1, with 7 bases matching TRBD2. Germline V gene sequence: CDR1 SGHRS, CDR2 YFSETQ. CDR3 length equals 14 residues. V shed 4 bases, J shed 6 bases, and the junction held 7 bases outside the gene matches. Here the CDR3 reads CASSGRALRNEQFF. In DNA form, the CDR3 reads TGCGCCAGCAGCGGGAGGGCTCTTCGCAATGAGCAGTTCTTC.

The sample holds a few counts of this clonotype. V and J are TRBV29-1 and TRBJ1-1; D gene ambiguous. From germline, CDR1 is SQVTM and CDR2 ANQGSEA. The germline V and J ends were trimmed by 4 bases and 7 bases, with 10 bases remaining between them. This CDR3 spans 11 amino acids. CDR3 amino acids: CSVGRAGEAFF. Here the CDR3 DNA reads TGCAGCGTTGGCCGGGCGGGTGAAGCTTTCTTT.

This chain joins TRBV6-1 and TRBJ2-3, with D unclear. V was cut by 4 bases and J by 2 bases, with 13 bases left in between. CDR3 length: 15 residues. Germline values: CDR1 MNHNS, CDR2 SASEGT. CDR3 DNA: TGTGCCAGCAGTGCCCGAGTCCGGAACACAGATACGCAGTATTTT. It translates to CASSARVRNTDTQYF.

J is TRBJ2-7 and V is TRBV20-1; 9 nucleotides match TRBD1. The CDR3 runs to 15 residues. The germline CDR1 and CDR2 sequences are DFQATT and SNEGSKA (reference sequence). The ends lost 3 bases at V and 1 base at J; junction bases unmatched: 7. CDR3 amino acids: CSASPPGQGSYEQYF. The DNA for the CDR3 is TGCAGTGCTAGCCCTCCGGGACAGGGATCCTACGAGCAGTACTTC.

The V and J genes are TRBV5-1 and TRBJ2-1; TRBD2 aligns across 7 bases. V shed 3 bases, J shed 8 bases, and the junction held 11 bases outside the gene matches. CDR3 length: 15 residues. From germline, CDR1 is SGHRS and CDR2 YFSETQ. This CDR3 is CASSWAAGEGYEQFF. The DNA for the CDR3 is TGCGCCAGCAGCTGGGCTGCGGGAGAGGGCTATGAGCAGTTCTTC.

There are a few counts of this clonotype. A read error may account for a junction end that differs from germline. The CDR3 region is CSAAESANRDRHF. CDR3 in DNA: TGCAGTGCTGCCGAATCCGCGAACAGGGATAGGCACTTC. This chain joins TRBV20-1 and TRBJ2-7; maybe TRBD1 (6 bases). Germline lookup yields CDR1 DFQATT and CDR2 SNEGSKA (reference sequence). The CDR3 spans 13 residues.

This rearrangement joins TRBV5-1 to TRBJ1-1; 7 nucleotides line up with TRBD1. V dropped 3 bases and J dropped 3; count of bases not matched to a gene: 5. The CDR3 totals 14 residues. The germline CDR1 and CDR2 sequences are SGHRS and YFSETQ. Here the CDR3 DNA reads TGCGCCAGCAGCTGGGCGGGACAGCACACTGAAGCTTTCTTT. Protein product: CASSWAGQHTEAFF.

This clonotype was counted between two and nine times. The V gene is TRBV5-1, the J gene TRBJ1-3, with D possibly being TRBD1 (5 bases). Trimming took 2 bases from V and 0 from J, leaving 6 bases between them. CDR3 length: 14 amino acids. Germline V gives CDR1 SGHRS, CDR2 YFSETQ. CDR3: CASSLRGSGNTIYF. CDR3 in DNA: TGCGCCAGCAGCTTAAGGGGCTCTGGAAACACCATATATTTT.

V gene TRBV2 combines with J gene TRBJ1-5, with a weak D call TRBD1 (5 bases). This CDR3 is built from 12 residues. The V end was cut by 4 bases, the J end by 12 bases, with 13 bases between. Germline CDR1 is SNHLY and CDR2 is FYNNEI. This chain's CDR3 is CASSGDLGVQHF. The CDR3 DNA sequence: TGTGCCAGCAGTGGGGACCTCGGGGTCCAGCATTTT.

This clonotype was detected a few times. V gene TRBV27 combines with J gene TRBJ2-3; the D is unclear. Looked up from germline, CDR1 is MNHEY and CDR2 is SMNVEV (reference sequence). This CDR3 is 14 amino acids long. Between the trimmed V and J ends, which lost 6 bases and 4 bases, there was a span of 14 bases. The CDR3 loop is CASRSGQWADTQYF. The CDR3 DNA follows: TGTGCCAGCAGGTCGGGTCAATGGGCAGATACGCAGTATTTT.

This clonotype was counted only a few times. The chain couples TRBV5-1 to TRBJ2-4; maybe TRBD1 (6 bases). The CDR3 extends over 14 amino acids. Germline V lookup: CDR1 SGHRS, CDR2 YFSETQ. V dropped 0 bases and J dropped 6 bases, with 10 bases sitting between them. DNA for the CDR3: TGCGCCAGCAGCTTGGAGGGGGTAGGAAACATTCAGTACTTC. Its protein product is CASSLEGVGNIQYF.

This clonotype was recorded many times. CDR3 sequence reads: CASSPASRGQDEQYF. In DNA form, the CDR3 reads TGTGCCAGCTCACCTGCTTCTAGGGGGCAGGACGAGCAGTACTTC. The chain links TRBV18 to TRBJ2-7; 7 positions match TRBD1. Germline V gene sequence: CDR1 KGHSH, CDR2 LQKENI. This CDR3 region has 15 residues. With V trimmed by 3 bases and J by 5 bases, 10 bases remained unmatched. The whole variable domain, filled in from reference TRBV18 and TRBJ2-7, reads NAGVMQNPRHLVRRRGQEARLRCSPMKGHSHVYWYRQLPEEGLKFMVYLQKENIIDESGMPKERFSAEFPKEGPSILRIQQVVRGDSAAYFCASSPASRGQDEQYFGPGTRLTVT.

The chain uses TRBV5-1 and TRBJ2-3; TRBD2 matches 7 bases. The CDR3 extends over 15 amino acids. V lost 5 bases, J lost 4 bases, and 10 bases stayed unmatched. Germline values: CDR1 SGHRS, CDR2 YFSETQ. The CDR3, as DNA: TGCGCCAGCAGTATAAGCGGGATGGGGTCAGATACGCAGTATTTT. Amino acids: CASSISGMGSDTQYF.

The table lists this clonotype with many counts. The chain couples TRBV9 to TRBJ1-1; D is unresolved. V was clipped by 0 bases and J by 3 bases, with 6 bases between them. CDR1 is SGDLS, CDR2 YYNGEE, per germline. This CDR3 comprises 13 residues. CDR3 sequence reads: CASSVESDTEAFF. In nucleotides, the CDR3 is TGTGCCAGCAGCGTAGAATCCGACACTGAAGCTTTCTTT.

This clonotype appeared many times. The chain uses TRBV5-1 and TRBJ2-1; D not resolved. The ends were cut back, 0 bases at V and 5 bases at J, with 6 bases in the middle. Germline loops: CDR1 SGHRS, CDR2 YFSETQ. This CDR3 contains 13 residues. The DNA for the CDR3 is TGCGCCAGCAGCTTGGGAAGGAACAATGAGCAGTTCTTC. This codes for CASSLGRNNEQFF.

This chain links TRBV25-1 with TRBJ1-2; no definite D call. This CDR3 spans 11 amino acids. Germline lookup yields CDR1 MGHDK and CDR2 SYGVNS. V was pared by 3 bases and J by 8 bases, with 7 bases between. The CDR3 spells CASSDGIGYTF. For the CDR3, the DNA is TGTGCCAGCAGTGATGGGATCGGCTACACCTTC.

The chain carries TRBV5-1 and TRBJ2-1; 12 bases line up with TRBD2. The junction had 9 bases not matched to a gene; V was cut back by 4 bases and J by 10 bases. The CDR3 runs 15 residues. The germline gives CDR1 SGHRS, CDR2 YFSETQ. Written as DNA, the CDR3 is TGCGCCAGCAGCCCAAGACTAGCGGGAGATGGGGAGCAGTTCTTC. This sequence encodes CASSPRLAGDGEQFF.

This chain uses TRBV6-1 with TRBJ2-3, with no clear D. The germline V gene encodes CDR1 MNHNS and CDR2 SASEGT. The CDR3 sequence is 12 residues long. The ends were cut back, 6 bases at V and 5 bases at J, with 9 bases in the middle. As DNA, the CDR3 is TGTGCCAGCAGCGGAAGGCAAGATACGCAGTATTTT. The encoded protein is CASSGRQDTQYF.

This clonotype turned up a few times. This chain links TRBV9 with TRBJ2-7; 9 bases fit TRBD2. Germline CDR1 and CDR2: SGDLS and YYNGEE. The CDR3 spans 15 residues. The V segment lost 0 bases and the J segment 1 base; nucleotides outside the gene matches: 2. The CDR3 sequence is CASSVGLAGSYEQYF. DNA of the CDR3: TGTGCCAGCAGCGTAGGGCTAGCGGGATCCTACGAGCAGTACTTC.

The chain combines TRBV5-4 with TRBJ1-1, with D unresolved. The germline gives CDR1 SGHNT, CDR2 YYREEE (reference sequence). V gave up 0 bases and J gave up 11 bases, with 14 bases separating them. CDR3 length equals 13 residues. CDR3 amino acids: CASSLAVGIGAFF. The CDR3, as DNA: TGTGCCAGCAGCTTGGCGGTGGGTATTGGTGCTTTCTTT.

A few counts support this clonotype. J is TRBJ2-3 and V is TRBV28, with D unresolved. V lost 7 bases and J 2 bases, leaving 10 bases between the germline ends. This CDR3 region has 13 residues. In germline, CDR1 is MDHEN, CDR2 SYDVKM. The CDR3 DNA follows: TGTGCCAGCACTGATAGTACCACAGATACGCAGTATTTT. This sequence encodes CASTDSTTDTQYF.

This chain uses TRBV11-2 with TRBJ2-1, with D possibly TRBD1 on 6 matching bases. The CDR3 runs 13 residues. Between the trimmed V and J ends, which lost 6 bases and 3 bases, there was a span of 9 bases. Per germline, CDR1 SGHAT and CDR2 FQNNGV. Here the CDR3 DNA reads TGTGCCAGCAGGGACAGTTTCTACAATGAGCAGTTCTTC. The encoded protein is CASRDSFYNEQFF. The full variable domain, completed using reference TRBV11-2 and TRBJ2-1, is EAGVAQSPRYKIIEKRQSVAFWCNPISGHATLYWYQQILGQGPKLLIQFQNNGVVDDSQLPKDRFSAERLKGVDSTLKIQPAKLEDSAVYLCASRDSFYNEQFFGPGTRLTVL.

The chain combines TRBV5-1 with TRBJ2-7, with D possibly TRBD1 on 6 matching bases. Germline V gene data show CDR1 as SGHRS and CDR2 as YFSETQ. V was trimmed by 4 bases and J by 2 bases, leaving 13 bases between them. The CDR3 length is 14 residues. The CDR3 reads CASSPWDKTYEQYF. The CDR3 DNA is TGCGCCAGCAGCCCCTGGGACAAGACCTACGAGCAGTACTTC.

The chain joins TRBV6-5 to TRBJ1-5, with 8 nucleotides matching TRBD1. The germline V gene has CDR1 MNHEY and CDR2 SVGAGI. Losses at the gene ends were 6 bases for V and 4 bases for J; bases not matched to a gene: 5. The CDR3 totals 14 residues. Written as DNA, the CDR3 is TGTGCCAGCAGGGGTCAGGGGGCGAATCAGCCCCAGCATTTT. It is translated as CASRGQGANQPQHF.

This chain connects TRBV12-3 or TRBV12-4 to TRBJ2-7, with D uncertain. V dropped 5 bases and J dropped 4 bases, with 9 bases sitting between them. This CDR3 region has 12 residues. CDR3 sequence: CASSIGSYEQYF. As DNA, the CDR3 is TGTGCCAGCAGTATCGGCAGTTACGAGCAGTACTTC.

The gene calls are TRBV5-1 and TRBJ2-3, with 10 bases that match TRBD2. The CDR3 has 16 amino acids. The V gene end was trimmed by 2 bases and the J gene end by 7 bases; junction bases not matched to a gene: 10. Per germline, CDR1 SGHRS and CDR2 YFSETQ. The CDR3 protein is CASSLSLAGESNTQYF. The DNA for the CDR3 is TGCGCCAGCAGCTTAAGTCTAGCGGGAGAGTCAAATACGCAGTATTTT. Full variable domain (outside the CDR3, taken from reference TRBV5-1 and TRBJ2-3): KAGVTQTPRYLIKTRGQQVTLSCSPISGHRSVSWYQQTPGQGLQFLFEYFSETQRNKGNFPGRFSGRQFSNSRSEMNVSTLELGDSALYLCASSLSLAGESNTQYFGPGTRLTVL.

The chain has TRBV11-2 and TRBJ2-5, with D possibly being TRBD1 (6 bases). V lost 5 bases, J lost 4 bases, and 11 bases lay in between. Germline V lookup: CDR1 SGHAT, CDR2 FQNNGV. This CDR3 region has 13 residues. As DNA, the CDR3 is TGTGCCAGCAGCCAACAGGGTGGAGAGACCCAGTACTTC. Protein: CASSQQGGETQYF.